This T cell receptor beta chain was profiled in a study of spatial heterogeneity in lung cancer. Study context: An average of more than ten raw reads was observed per unique TCR and UMI combination.

With 0 bases removed from V and 2 bases from J, the gap between germline ends came to 19 bases. The CDR3 spans 17 residues. Germline V gives CDR1 DFQATT, CDR2 SNEGSKA (reference sequence). Time point indicated: sample taken at primary tumor resection. TCRdb processed the 5' RACE reads anew with MiXCR; each CDR3 protein has one entry. The sample shows several thousand distinct CDR3 sequences, approximately 9% of them seen only once. Sample share makes this clonotype medium-sized. The antigen is not known. Study findings and constraints: One measure, the expanded intratumoral alpha and beta TCR count, tracked tumor mutation counts.

The chain employs TRBV20-1 and TRBJ1-2; weak D call: TRBD1 (6 bases). Sequenced material: lung tumor tissue, taken at surgery. This receptor was identified in a male donor with early-stage non-small cell lung cancer. For the CDR3, the DNA is TGCAGTGCTAGAGAAGGCGGGGTGGACAGATTAAACTATGGCTACACCTTC. Amino acids: CSAREGGVDRLNYGYTF.